The present T cell receptor beta chain was sequenced within a study of control samples from healthy donors and cancer patients. Here immunoSEQ multiplex PCR was the method, and the copy in TCRdb shows in-frame clones only, minus some. The profile shows 350,000 to 450,000 clones, approximately 92% of them singletons. Input material: PBMCs. The TCR originated in a man in his forties with head and neck cancer.

CDR3 in DNA: TGTGCCAGCAGTGAAGCGGGACACTCCAGGACTGAAGCTTTCTTT. Protein product: CASSEAGHSRTEAFF. The chain is built from TRBV6-1 and TRBJ1-1; maybe TRBD1 (6 bases). CDR1 MNHNS and CDR2 SASEGT come from the germline V gene. V dropped 0 bases and J dropped 5 bases, with 13 bases sitting between them. The CDR3 has 15 residues.